This T cell receptor beta chain was observed in a study of blood T cells in healthy people across ages. Study findings and constraints: When one million T cells were used, diversity estimates were thought to be underestimates.

Around 9 milliliters of peripheral blood were drawn from each donor into EDTA-treated tubes. The length of the CDR3 is 16 residues. CDR1 is SGHRS, CDR2 YFSETQ, per germline. Trimming cost V 1 base and J 3 bases; bases outside gene matches: 7. The authors ran a second PCR of about 7 to 11 cycles using a sample-barcoded 5' primer and a J-beta primer mix. Each TCR beta cDNA got a 12-nucleotide random molecular identifier. TCRdb analysed the 5' RACE reads with MiXCR anew, one entry per CDR3 protein. The sample holds 600,000 to 800,000 distinct CDR3 sequences, more than 45% seen once. This clonotype was counted at least ten times. The antigen is unknown.

Sequencing was done on a sample of blood. The chain carries TRBV5-1 and TRBJ2-5; 9 nucleotides align to TRBD1. The clonotype originates from a woman of 80 years or more in good health. CDR3 sequence reads: CASSLSTWTGEETQYF. The CDR3 DNA reads TGCGCCAGCAGCTTGTCGACTTGGACAGGGGAAGAGACCCAGTACTTC.